The TCR beta chain described here comes from a study of control samples from healthy donors and cancer patients. This clone was detected once. With 6 bases clipped from V and 1 base from J, the junction kept 2 bases outside the gene matches. The germline CDR1 and CDR2 sequences are SNHLY and FYNNEI. CDR3 size: 13 residues. The data were produced by immunoSEQ multiplex PCR, yet TCRdb's version contains in-frame clones alone and is incomplete. The sample consists of roughly 170,000 clones, around 94% of them appearing once. Sequenced input: blood. This TCR came from a young woman in good health. The chain uses TRBV2 and TRBJ1-1, with 7 nucleotides matching TRBD1. DNA for the CDR3: TGTGCCAGCAGCCGGGACAGGAACACTGAAGCTTTCTTT. Its translation is CASSRDRNTEAFF.